A selection of T cell receptor beta chains follows, all from one sample in a study of siplizumab effects on memory and regulatory T cells. Clones were read by immunoSEQ multiplex PCR, and TCRdb kept only the in-frame ones, dropping some. The sample lists roughly 100,000 clones, over 90% occurring once. The sequenced sample consisted of Tregs sorted from blood. The receptors stem from a human donor in good health. CDR3s include the opening cysteine and the closing phenylalanine or tryptophan. A D gene is named only where the DNA matches it firmly.

TRBJ1-2	NA	13	TRBV10-3	CAIRRGANYGYTF	TGTGCCATCAGGAGGGGGGCCAACTATGGCTACACCTTC
TRBJ2-7	TRBD1	14	TRBV2	CASRGTDLSYEQYF	TGTGCCAGCAGAGGGACAGACCTCTCCTACGAGCAGTACTTC
TRBJ1-2	TRBD1	16	TRBV10-3	CAISEIFGQGDYGYTF	TGTGCCATCAGTGAGATTTTCGGACAGGGTGACTATGGCTACACCTTC
TRBJ2-3	NA	15	TRBV11-1	CASSDGTYSTDTQYF	TGTGCCAGCAGCGACGGAACATACAGCACAGATACGCAGTATTTT
TRBJ2-1	TRBD1	15	TRBV2	CASSSEGQGYNEQFF	TGTGCCAGCAGTTCCGAGGGACAGGGGTACAATGAGCAGTTCTTC
TRBJ2-3	NA	16	TRBV6-4	CASSETKGLLTDTQYF	TGTGCCAGCAGTGAAACCAAGGGGTTACTCACAGATACGCAGTATTTT
TRBJ1-5	NA	19	TRBV14	CASSHAAGQPTPTHQPQHF	TGTGCCAGCAGCCACGCCGCCGGACAGCCAACGCCTACTCACCAGCCCCAGCATTTT
TRBJ1-2	TRBD1	13	TRBV6-5	CASSGDRGRGYTF	TGTGCCAGCAGTGGGGACAGGGGGCGCGGCTACACCTTC
TRBJ2-7	TRBD2	15	TRBV19	CASSTSSGLPYEQYF	TGTGCCAGTAGTACCTCTAGCGGGCTCCCGTACGAGCAGTACTTC
TRBJ2-5	TRBD2	17	TRBV28	CASSFFQGLAGMETQYF	TGTGCCAGCAGTTTTTTTCAGGGACTAGCGGGGATGGAGACCCAGTACTTC